Included here is one TCR beta chain sequence, with context. The germline V gene encodes CDR1 GTSNPN and CDR2 SVGIG (reference sequence). Between the trimmed V and J ends, which lost 1 base and 4 bases, there was a span of 16 bases. The CDR3 extends over 15 amino acids. TCRdb re-called the PCR reads through MiXCR, storing one row per CDR3 protein. The sample has about 630,000 distinct CDR3 sequences, approximately 24% seen once. This record belongs to a study of molecular identifiers for immune sequencing clone quantification. J is TRBJ1-1 and V is TRBV30, with D uncertain. The receptor's source is a human donor in good health. Some libraries in this study had Jurkat cell RNA spiked in. Sequencing was done on a sample of naive CD8+ T cells from blood, with Jurkat cell RNA spiked in. Subset in this sample: FACS-sorted CD8+CD4-CCR7+CD45RA+ naive T cells. CDR3 nucleotide sequence: TGTGCCTGGAGTGACACCCGCTTCGGGATCACTGAAGCTTTCTTT. It codes for CAWSDTRFGITEAFF.